This T cell receptor beta chain was observed in a study of blood T cell repertoires in COVID-19. Study as a whole: Whether acute or convalescent, the COVID-19 samples came from the United States, Italy and Spain. PBMCs, B-cell-depleted T cells, or T cells were the source of the cDNA or gDNA that made up the material.

This CDR3 spans 16 amino acids. Unmatched junction bases numbered 10, after V lost 6 bases and J lost 5 bases. Per germline, CDR1 SNHLY and CDR2 FYNNEI. Authors' analysis steps: Amplifying reference gene primers gave estimates of nucleated cell counts. Some clones are missing from TCRdb's copy, which holds only in-frame ones; the method was immunoSEQ multiplex PCR. V, J and clone size were drawn from that table, and D and trimming were deduced from the DNA. Of around 210,000 clones in the sample, 70% to 90% were seen once. One Seattle source followed patients from active infection through their disease course.

The V call is TRBV2, the J call TRBJ2-5; TRBD2 aligns across 12 bases. The sequenced material came from peripheral blood. The TCR was taken from a man over 45 with COVID-19, enrolled during active disease. The CDR3 nucleotides read TGTGCCAGCAGCAAGGAGGCTAGCGGGGGGGGCGAGACCCAGTACTTC. It encodes CASSKEASGGGETQYF.